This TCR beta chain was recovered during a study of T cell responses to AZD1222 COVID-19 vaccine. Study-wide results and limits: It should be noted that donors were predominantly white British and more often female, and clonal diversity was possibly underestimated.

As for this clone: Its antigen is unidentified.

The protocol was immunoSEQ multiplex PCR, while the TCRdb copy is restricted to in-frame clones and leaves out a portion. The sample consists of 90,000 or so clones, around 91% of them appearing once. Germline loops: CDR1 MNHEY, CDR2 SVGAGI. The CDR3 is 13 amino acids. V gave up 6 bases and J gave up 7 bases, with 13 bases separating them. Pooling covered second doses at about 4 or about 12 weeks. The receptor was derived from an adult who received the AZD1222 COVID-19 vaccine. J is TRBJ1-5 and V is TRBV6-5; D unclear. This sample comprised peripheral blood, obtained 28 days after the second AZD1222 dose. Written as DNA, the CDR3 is TGTGCCAGCAGGTCCGACGGGAGGCAGCCCCAGCATTTT. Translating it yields CASRSDGRQPQHF.